A single sample gave rise to the 32 T cell receptor beta chains below, sequenced in a study of cytomegalovirus exposure and HLA in healthy donors. The primer mix had 60 Vbeta and 13 Jbeta primers. The repertoire was sequenced with immunoSEQ multiplex PCR; TCRdb's copy has only in-frame clones and lacks some. Here the sample spans 150,000 to 200,000 clones, about four fifths being singletons. Sample: PBMCs. The origin of the receptors is a man in his forties in good health and CMV-seronegative.

For the CDR3, the DNA is TGTGCCAGCAGCCCGGTCGGGGTGAGGACCTATTCACCCCTCCACTTT. This sequence encodes CASSPVGVRTYSPLHF. The genes are TRBV7-9 and TRBJ1-6; no clear D gene. The CDR3 length is 16 residues. Trimming stripped 5 bases from V and 8 bases from J, with 19 bases between. Germline values: CDR1 SEHNR, CDR2 FQNEAQ (reference sequence).

The gene calls are TRBV18 and TRBJ1-5, with D perhaps matching TRBD1 (5 bases). With 5 bases removed from V and 6 bases from J, the gap between germline ends came to 14 bases. The CDR3 loop spans 14 amino acids. Germline loops: CDR1 KGHSH, CDR2 LQKENI. CDR3 protein: CASSEQGSFQPQHF. The CDR3, as DNA: TGTGCCAGCTCAGAGCAGGGATCTTTTCAGCCCCAGCATTTT.

The genes are TRBV7-2 and TRBJ2-7, with D tentatively TRBD2 (5 bases). Trimming pared 6 bases from V and 2 bases from J, leaving 14 bases between. Germline CDR1 SGHTA, CDR2 FQGNSA. The CDR3 contains 14 residues. CDR3 DNA: TGTGCCAGCAGGAATAGAGGGCTAGCCTACGAGCAGTACTTC. Encoded protein: CASRNRGLAYEQYF.

The chain employs TRBV11-2 and TRBJ2-1, with a weak D call TRBD1 (6 bases). The CDR3 length is 19 residues. Per germline, CDR1 SGHAT and CDR2 FQNNGV. V lost 3 bases and J 0 bases, leaving 21 bases between the germline ends. This CDR3 reads CASSFLFGFYRDSYNEQFF. The CDR3 DNA follows: TGTGCCAGCAGCTTTCTGTTTGGATTTTACAGGGACTCCTACAATGAGCAGTTCTTC.

V usage is TRBV4-3 and J usage is TRBJ1-2; TRBD1 might be the D (5 bases). Trimming pared 1 base from V and 4 bases from J, leaving 13 bases between. CDR3 length equals 15 residues. CDR1 is LGHNA and CDR2 is YSLEER in the germline V gene. CDR3: CASSQGAGGFYGYTF. The CDR3 DNA reads TGCGCCAGCAGCCAAGGGGCCGGGGGGTTCTATGGCTACACCTTC.

V usage is TRBV6-5 and J usage is TRBJ1-2; a weak D match, TRBD1 (6 bases). Germline V gene lookup returns CDR1 MNHEY and CDR2 SVGAGI. Trimming removed 2 bases from V and 8 bases from J, with 18 bases in between. The CDR3 spans 15 residues. The CDR3 region has the DNA TGTGCCAGCAGTTACACCCGGGACACCCTCGGGGGCTACACCTTC. This encodes CASSYTRDTLGGYTF.

The V call is TRBV28, the J call TRBJ1-4; 8 nucleotides line up with TRBD1. The V gene end was trimmed by 5 bases and the J gene end by 5 bases; junction bases not matched to a gene: 13. The V gene's germline CDR1 is MDHEN and CDR2 SYDVKM. The CDR3 spans 17 residues. The CDR3 DNA reads TGTGCCAGCAGTCCGCCCAAATACAGGGGGAGGAATGAAAAACTGTTTTTT. Translation gives CASSPPKYRGRNEKLFF. The full variable domain, in which reference TRBV28 and TRBJ1-4 provide the parts outside the CDR3, is DVKVTQSSRYLVKRTGEKVFLECVQDMDHENMFWYRQDPGLGLRLIYFSYDVKMKEKGDIPEGYSVSREKKERFSLILESASTNQTSMYLCASSPPKYRGRNEKLFFGSGTQLSVL.

The V and J genes are TRBV2 and TRBJ1-4; D is unresolved. Germline CDR1 is SNHLY and CDR2 is FYNNEI. V was pared by 1 base and J by 7 bases, with 13 bases between. The CDR3 consists of 15 residues. This CDR3 is CASSEGRTGSEKLFF. The DNA of the CDR3 is TGTGCCAGCAGTGAAGGGAGGACCGGCAGTGAAAAACTGTTTTTT.

This chain links TRBV4-1 with TRBJ1-4; D remains ambiguous. Trimming stripped 1 base from V and 7 bases from J, with 10 bases between. This CDR3 has 14 amino acids. CDR1 is MGHRA and CDR2 is YSYEKL in the germline V gene. CDR3 sequence reads: CASSQALYGEKLFF. The DNA of the CDR3 is TGCGCCAGCAGCCAAGCGCTTTACGGTGAAAAACTGTTTTTT.

The chain is built from TRBV4-3 and TRBJ1-1, with D perhaps matching TRBD1 (6 bases). V was shortened by 3 bases and J by 0 bases, with 11 bases between the two germline ends. CDR1 is LGHNA, CDR2 YSLEER, per germline. The CDR3 loop spans 15 amino acids. The CDR3 nucleotides are TGCGCCAGCAGCCAGGCAGGGGCACTGAACACTGAAGCTTTCTTT. Translation gives CASSQAGALNTEAFF.

Concerning this clone: Mismatch with germline at one junction end may stem from a read error. This specimen includes other DNA sequences encoding the same CDR3. V usage is TRBV5-5 and J usage is TRBJ1-1, with 7 bases fitting TRBD1. Germline V gene data show CDR1 as SGHKS and CDR2 as YYEKEE (reference sequence). CDR3 size: 15 residues. This chain's CDR3 is CASSLVTGEAEEAFF. The CDR3 DNA reads TGTGCCAGCAGCTTGGTTACAGGGGAGGCGGAAGAAGCCTTCTTT. The full variable domain, in which reference TRBV5-5 and TRBJ1-1 provide the parts outside the CDR3, is DAGVTQSPTHLIKTRGQQVTLRCSPISGHKSVSWYQQVLGQGPQFIFQYYEKEERGRGNFPDRFSARQFPNYSSELNVNALLLGDSALYLCASSLVTGEAEEAFFGQGTRLTVV.

The V and J genes are TRBV4-3 and TRBJ1-2; 8 bases are a match to TRBD1. J gave up 4 bases and V 3 bases, and 10 bases lay outside the gene matches. CDR3 length: 16 amino acids. CDR1 is LGHNA and CDR2 is YSLEER in the germline V gene. The DNA of the CDR3 is TGCGCCAGCAGCCACCCCGGACAGGGAGAGGGCTATGGCTACACCTTC. Encoded protein: CASSHPGQGEGYGYTF.

The chain carries TRBV2 and TRBJ2-1; no firm D call. The V gene's germline CDR1 is SNHLY and CDR2 FYNNEI. CDR3 length: 11 residues. Trimming left V 6 bases short and J 3 bases short, with 3 bases between. This chain's CDR3 is CASSSYNEQFF. The CDR3 nucleotides are TGTGCCAGCAGCAGCTACAATGAGCAGTTCTTC.

V is TRBV5-1 and J is TRBJ2-5, with 10 bases fitting TRBD2. CDR1 and CDR2 from the germline V gene are SGHRS and YFSETQ. CDR3 length: 15 amino acids. V was clipped by 0 bases and J by 6 bases; unmatched bases: 5. The DNA of the CDR3 is TGCGCCAGCAGCTTGGAACTAGCGGGGATCCAGACCCAGTACTTC. Translation: CASSLELAGIQTQYF.

The genes are TRBV29-1 and TRBJ2-3; 7 nucleotides match TRBD1. Looked up from germline, CDR1 is SQVTM and CDR2 is ANQGSEA. The CDR3 runs 15 residues. V lost 1 base, J lost 2 bases, and 6 bases stayed unmatched. CDR3 region: CSVEGHTGATDTQYF. CDR3 coding DNA: TGCAGCGTTGAAGGGCATACAGGGGCCACAGATACGCAGTATTTT.

On this clone: The sample carries other DNA sequences with the same CDR3. This sequence joins TRBV10-3 and TRBJ2-3; D gene uncertain. Trimming shortened V by 3 bases and J by 0 bases, and 7 bases separated the two germline ends. The germline CDR1 and CDR2 sequences are ENHRY and SYGVKD. The CDR3 runs to 14 residues. Here the CDR3 reads CAISEGVSTDTQYF. CDR3 in DNA: TGTGCCATCAGTGAAGGAGTCAGCACAGATACGCAGTATTTT.

V and J are TRBV30 and TRBJ2-3; 11 bases fit TRBD2. The CDR3 is 14 residues long. Germline-derived CDR1 and CDR2 are GTSNPN and SVGIG (reference sequence). V lost 6 bases to trimming and J lost 6 bases; unmatched junction nucleotides: 8. The CDR3 sequence: CACYSGGVGDTQYF. CDR3 in DNA: TGTGCCTGCTATAGCGGGGGGGTAGGCGATACGCAGTATTTT.

This sequence joins TRBV6-5 and TRBJ2-2; weak D call: TRBD2 (6 bases). The CDR3 consists of 15 residues. Germline-derived CDR1 and CDR2 are MNHEY and SVGAGI. V lost 4 bases and J 5 bases, leaving 14 bases between the germline ends. CDR3 sequence: CASSSGEGETGELFF. In nucleotides, the CDR3 is TGTGCCAGCAGTTCGGGGGAAGGGGAGACCGGGGAGCTGTTTTTT.

This chain joins TRBV7-2 and TRBJ2-6; D call uncertain. The CDR3 has 15 residues. The germline gives CDR1 SGHTA, CDR2 FQGNSA. V was clipped by 5 bases and J by 4 bases, with 12 bases between them. CDR3 sequence: CASSARSSGANVLTF. The CDR3, as DNA: TGTGCCAGCAGCGCCCGGTCGTCGGGGGCCAACGTCCTGACTTTC.

The V call is TRBV7-3, the J call TRBJ1-2; tentative D call: TRBD1 (6 bases). Trimming removed 1 base at V and 7 bases at J, with 13 bases between. This CDR3 comprises 14 residues. CDR1 SGHTA and CDR2 FQGTGA come from the germline V gene. In DNA, the CDR3 is TGTGCCAGCAGCTTAAGTACAGGGACCAGTGGCTACACCTTC. The encoded protein is CASSLSTGTSGYTF.

The rearrangement links TRBV7-9 to TRBJ1-1, with 7 bases fitting TRBD1. This CDR3 region has 16 residues. Losses at the gene ends were 5 bases for V and 3 bases for J; bases not matched to a gene: 12. Germline CDR1 SEHNR, CDR2 FQNEAQ (reference sequence). The CDR3 region has the DNA TGTGCCAGCAGCCCAGCCTCAGGGGGTGCGGACACTGAAGCTTTCTTT. This gives the protein CASSPASGGADTEAFF. The variable domain in full, with the rest retrieved from reference TRBV7-9 and TRBJ1-1, is DTGVSQNPRHKITKRGQNVTFRCDPISEHNRLYWYRQTLGQGPEFLTYFQNEAQLEKSRLLSDRFSAERPKGSFSTLEIQRTEQGDSAMYLCASSPASGGADTEAFFGQGTRLTVV.

The rearrangement joins TRBV7-8 to TRBJ1-1, with TRBD1 matching 8 bases. V gave up 4 bases and J gave up 0 bases; unmatched junction bases: 4. The germline V gene has CDR1 SGHVS and CDR2 FQNEAQ. There are 15 residues in the CDR3. CDR3 in DNA: TGTGCCAGCAGCTCCTGGACAGGGATGAACACTGAAGCTTTCTTT. Its translation: CASSSWTGMNTEAFF.

The chain has TRBV5-5 and TRBJ1-5, with D unclear. Germline CDR1 is SGHKS and CDR2 is YYEKEE (reference sequence). This CDR3 is 15 amino acids long. Trimming shortened V by 0 bases and J by 0 bases, and 7 bases separated the two germline ends. The chain's CDR3 is CASSLGPPSNQPQHF. The CDR3 DNA follows: TGTGCCAGCAGCTTGGGGCCCCCTAGCAATCAGCCCCAGCATTTT.

This clone was found a few times. J is TRBJ2-5 and V is TRBV7-2, with 10 bases matching TRBD1. The germline V gene has CDR1 SGHTA and CDR2 FQGNSA. The CDR3 sequence is 16 residues long. Unmatched junction bases numbered 6, after V lost 4 bases and J lost 1 base. CDR3 DNA: TGTGCCAGCAGCTCGGACAGGGGGAACGTCCAAGAGACCCAGTACTTC. Encoded protein: CASSSDRGNVQETQYF.

This clone is a singleton in its sample. As DNA, the CDR3 is TGTGCCAGTAGGGAACCGGGACAGGGGACGAGGGAGCAGTACTTC. This sequence encodes CASREPGQGTREQYF. The rearrangement joins TRBV19 to TRBJ2-7; TRBD1 agrees at 10 bases. Germline V gene lookup returns CDR1 LNHDA and CDR2 SQIVND (reference sequence). The V gene end was trimmed by 6 bases and the J gene end by 7 bases; junction bases not matched to a gene: 12. This CDR3 comprises 15 residues. Looking up the rest from reference TRBV19 and TRBJ2-7 gives the full variable domain: DGGITQSPKYLFRKEGQNVTLSCEQNLNHDAMYWYRQDPGQGLRLIYYSQIVNDFQKGDIAEGYSVSREKKESFPLTVTSAQKNPTAFYLCASREPGQGTREQYFGPGTRLTVT.

The chain recombines TRBV28 with TRBJ2-7, with 7 bases fitting TRBD1. The germline V gene encodes CDR1 MDHEN and CDR2 SYDVKM. The CDR3 covers 14 residues. The J segment lost 0 bases and the V segment lost 8 bases, leaving 7 bases of the junction unmatched. The CDR3 loop reads CASGLTGISYEQYF. Written as DNA, the CDR3 is TGTGCCAGCGGGCTGACAGGGATCTCCTACGAGCAGTACTTC.

V usage is TRBV19 and J usage is TRBJ2-2; D remains unclear. V lost 1 base to trimming and J lost 0 bases, with 3 bases between them. Germline values: CDR1 LNHDA, CDR2 SQIVND (reference sequence). The CDR3 runs 14 residues. The CDR3 reads CASSIGPNTGELFF. The CDR3 nucleotides are TGTGCCAGTAGTATAGGGCCGAACACCGGGGAGCTGTTTTTT.

This chain uses TRBV5-1 with TRBJ2-2; 9 bases match TRBD2. Trimming took 4 bases from V and 4 from J; bases not matched to a gene: 8. The length of the CDR3 is 16 residues. CDR1 is SGHRS and CDR2 is YFSETQ in the germline V gene. The CDR3 DNA sequence: TGCGCCAGCAGCCCGAGACTAGCGGACCGCACCGGGGAGCTGTTTTTT. Encoded protein: CASSPRLADRTGELFF.

The sample holds a few counts of this clone. The chain uses TRBV7-9 and TRBJ1-2; TRBD1 agrees at 7 bases. Germline CDR1 and CDR2: SEHNR and FQNEAQ (reference sequence). The CDR3 runs to 14 residues. V trimming: 4 bases; J trimming: 1 base; junction bases outside the gene matches: 3. Written as DNA, the CDR3 is TGTGCCAGCAGCTCCCAGGGGGATAACTATGGCTACACCTTC. Encoded protein: CASSSQGDNYGYTF.

This sequence joins TRBV7-2 and TRBJ2-2, with TRBD1 matching over 10 bases. There are 16 residues in the CDR3. Germline V lookup: CDR1 SGHTA, CDR2 FQGNSA. The V gene end was trimmed by 5 bases and the J gene end by 8 bases; junction bases not matched to a gene: 11. The DNA of the CDR3 is TGTGCCAGCAGCCAACCGGGACAGGGGAGAATGGGGGAGCTGTTTTTT. Amino acids: CASSQPGQGRMGELFF.

The rearrangement links TRBV28 to TRBJ1-5, with D unresolved. The germline V gene encodes CDR1 MDHEN and CDR2 SYDVKM. The V gene lost 1 base and the J gene lost 6 bases, with 10 bases spanning the gap. The CDR3 totals 14 residues. The CDR3 sequence is CASSLSADFQPQHF. Here the CDR3 DNA reads TGTGCCAGCAGTTTATCCGCGGACTTTCAGCCCCAGCATTTT.

J is TRBJ2-1 and V is TRBV5-4; 12 positions agree with TRBD2. V shed 4 bases, J shed 7 bases, and the junction held 9 bases outside the gene matches. Germline CDR1 is SGHNT and CDR2 is YYREEE (reference sequence). This CDR3 comprises 16 residues. The CDR3 region is CASSRGLAGGGNEQFF. Here the CDR3 DNA reads TGTGCCAGCAGCCGCGGCCTAGCGGGAGGGGGAAATGAGCAGTTCTTC.